These 29 T cell receptor beta chains share one sample of origin, sequenced in a study of T cells in lung cancer brain metastases. Here immunoSEQ multiplex PCR was the method, and the copy in TCRdb shows in-frame clones only, minus some. The repertoire holds 4,500 or so clones, with approximately 90% as singletons. The sequenced sample was tumor tissue from the primary lung tumor. The receptors derive from a woman aged 50 to 65 with non-small cell lung cancer.

This clone turned up a few times. V usage is TRBV5-1 and J usage is TRBJ2-2; maybe TRBD1 (6 bases). Germline V gene sequence: CDR1 SGHRS, CDR2 YFSETQ. CDR3 length equals 13 residues. V lost 5 bases and J lost 5, with 10 bases in between. In DNA form, the CDR3 reads TGCGCCAGCAGACAGGGAGATACCGGGGAGCTGTTTTTT. Its protein product is CASRQGDTGELFF.

V usage is TRBV29-1 and J usage is TRBJ2-1; D perhaps matches TRBD2 (6 bases). Trimming took 7 bases from V and 10 from J, leaving 20 bases between them. The CDR3 consists of 13 residues. In germline, CDR1 is SQVTM, CDR2 ANQGSEA. In DNA form, the CDR3 reads TGCAGCGCCGACGGACTGGGGGGATCGGAGCAGTTCTTC. This sequence encodes CSADGLGGSEQFF.

V usage is TRBV7-9 and J usage is TRBJ2-2; D is undetermined. The V and J ends lost 1 base and 2 bases respectively, with 11 bases between them. In germline, CDR1 is SEHNR, CDR2 FQNEAQ (reference sequence). The CDR3 spans 16 residues. CDR3 residues: CASSLDGGRNTGELFF. The DNA of the CDR3 is TGTGCCAGCAGCTTAGACGGCGGAAGAAACACCGGGGAGCTGTTTTTT.

The CDR3 sequence is CAWSPRDFYNEQFF. The CDR3 DNA sequence: TGTGCCTGGAGCCCCCGGGACTTCTACAATGAGCAGTTCTTC. This chain connects TRBV30 to TRBJ2-1, with a weak D call TRBD2 (6 bases). Trimming cost V 3 bases and J 3 bases, with 12 bases left between them. The CDR3 covers 14 residues. CDR1 GTSNPN and CDR2 SVGIG come from the germline V gene (reference sequence).

The chain links TRBV30 to TRBJ2-7, with 9 bases matching TRBD2. This CDR3 region has 15 residues. After removal of 4 bases from V and 0 bases from J, the junction contained 7 bases not matched to a gene. CDR1 is GTSNPN and CDR2 is SVGIG in the germline V gene (reference sequence). The CDR3 reads CAWNRGGRVSYEQYF. In DNA, the CDR3 is TGTGCCTGGAATCGCGGCGGGAGGGTCTCCTACGAGCAGTACTTC. Full variable domain (rest looked up from reference TRBV30 and TRBJ2-7): SQTIHQWPATLVQPVGSPLSLECTVEGTSNPNLYWYRQAAGRGLQLLFYSVGIGQISSEVPQNLSASRPQDRQFILSSKKLLLSDSGFYLCAWNRGGRVSYEQYFGPGTRLTVT.

This chain connects TRBV5-1 to TRBJ2-3; D perhaps matches TRBD2 (5 bases). Germline assignment: CDR1 SGHRS and CDR2 YFSETQ. Trimming pared 4 bases from V and 9 bases from J, leaving 18 bases between. CDR3 length: 14 amino acids. CDR3 in amino acids: CASSMTGVWRTQYF. The DNA of the CDR3 is TGCGCCAGCAGCATGACCGGGGTTTGGAGGACGCAGTATTTT.

This clone was recorded once. The CDR3 DNA reads TGTGCCAGCAGCCTCCCGGGACAGGACGGAAGAGGAGGCTACACCTTC. Protein sequence: CASSLPGQDGRGGYTF. The chain recombines TRBV14 with TRBJ1-2; 8 bases match TRBD1. The CDR3 runs to 16 residues. The junction had 15 bases not matched to a gene; V was cut back by 4 bases and J by 8 bases. The germline CDR1 and CDR2 sequences are SGHDN and FVKESK.

J is TRBJ2-2 and V is TRBV7-6, with D tentatively TRBD1 (6 bases). There are 17 residues in the CDR3. V was clipped by 4 bases and J by 0 bases, with 15 bases between them. Germline values: CDR1 SGHVS, CDR2 FNYEAQ. Written as DNA, the CDR3 is TGTGCCAGCAGCTCACACACCGGGACATCGAACACCGGGGAGCTGTTTTTT. Its translation: CASSSHTGTSNTGELFF.

V is TRBV14 and J is TRBJ1-1; D remains ambiguous. Per germline, CDR1 SGHDN and CDR2 FVKESK. Trimming left V 0 bases short and J 10 bases short, with 6 bases between. The CDR3 contains 11 residues. The CDR3 here is CASSQDYVAFF. The CDR3 DNA sequence: TGTGCCAGCAGCCAAGATTATGTAGCTTTCTTT.

The genes are TRBV7-9 and TRBJ1-4, with 7 bases matching TRBD1. V dropped 0 bases and J dropped 8; count of bases not matched to a gene: 6. This CDR3 is built from 15 residues. Germline CDR1 is SEHNR and CDR2 is FQNEAQ (reference sequence). The CDR3 DNA is TGTGCCAGCAGCTTAGCTACAGGGGTGGGGGAAAAACTGTTTTTT. This sequence encodes CASSLATGVGEKLFF.

This chain connects TRBV6-1 to TRBJ2-7, with TRBD1 matching over 7 bases. The V segment lost 11 bases and the J segment 3 bases; nucleotides outside the gene matches: 4. The CDR3 is 11 amino acids. CDR1 MNHNS and CDR2 SASEGT come from the germline V gene. The DNA of the CDR3 is TGTGCCGAGGGACAGCACTACGAGCAGTACTTC. This sequence encodes CAEGQHYEQYF.

V gene TRBV10-2 combines with J gene TRBJ2-1; 10 bases are a match to TRBD2. V shed 7 bases and J 6 bases; nucleotides not matched to a gene: 9. Germline CDR1 and CDR2: WSHSY and SAAADI. This CDR3 has 15 residues. The CDR3: CASNRAGGPGNEQFF. The CDR3 DNA sequence: TGCGCCAGCAATCGAGCGGGAGGGCCAGGCAATGAGCAGTTCTTC.

The genes are TRBV28 and TRBJ2-1, with a weak D call TRBD1 (5 bases). The V gene's germline CDR1 is MDHEN and CDR2 SYDVKM. The V end was cut by 5 bases, the J end by 7 bases, with 9 bases between. There are 12 residues in the CDR3. CDR3 bases: TGTGCCAGCAGTCCAGGGTTGAATGAGCAGTTCTTC. Its translation: CASSPGLNEQFF. The variable domain in full, with the rest retrieved from reference TRBV28 and TRBJ2-1, is DVKVTQSSRYLVKRTGEKVFLECVQDMDHENMFWYRQDPGLGLRLIYFSYDVKMKEKGDIPEGYSVSREKKERFSLILESASTNQTSMYLCASSPGLNEQFFGPGTRLTVL.

The chain recombines TRBV7-9 with TRBJ2-7; 8 nucleotides agree with TRBD1. This CDR3 is built from 13 residues. The V and J ends lost 5 bases and 7 bases, in that order; junction bases with no gene match: 7. Germline assignment: CDR1 SEHNR and CDR2 FQNEAQ (reference sequence). Here the CDR3 DNA reads TGTGCCAGCAGCCGAGACAGGGGTTTGGAGCAGTACTTC. Translated, it gives CASSRDRGLEQYF.

In its sample, this clone was seen a few times. The rearrangement uses TRBV30 and TRBJ2-3, with D maybe TRBD1 (5 bases). Germline V gene sequence: CDR1 GTSNPN, CDR2 SVGIG (reference sequence). The CDR3 has 13 amino acids. V lost 5 bases and J 8 bases, leaving 17 bases between the germline ends. CDR3 nucleotides: TGTGCCTGGCTTAGAGGCTGGCAGGGTACGCAGTATTTT. Protein: CAWLRGWQGTQYF. The whole variable domain, remainder taken from reference TRBV30 and TRBJ2-3, is SQTIHQWPATLVQPVGSPLSLECTVEGTSNPNLYWYRQAAGRGLQLLFYSVGIGQISSEVPQNLSASRPQDRQFILSSKKLLLSDSGFYLCAWLRGWQGTQYFGPGTRLTVL.

Comment on this clone: Distinct nucleotide sequences in the sample also encode this CDR3. The chain couples TRBV18 to TRBJ2-7; D gene ambiguous. The germline gives CDR1 KGHSH, CDR2 LQKENI. The CDR3 loop spans 13 amino acids. V lost 3 bases, J lost 8 bases, and 14 bases lay in between. Here the CDR3 DNA reads TGTGCCAGCTCACCGCCTTCGCTAGGACAGCAGTACTTC. Amino acids: CASSPPSLGQQYF.

This sequence joins TRBV27 and TRBJ2-2; the match to TRBD1 covers 9 bases. CDR1 is MNHEY, CDR2 SMNVEV, per germline (reference sequence). The CDR3 loop spans 16 amino acids. Unmatched junction bases numbered 9, after V lost 3 bases and J lost 7 bases. The CDR3 sequence: CASSFQPRQGVGELFF. CDR3 DNA: TGTGCCAGCAGTTTCCAACCGAGACAGGGGGTCGGGGAGCTGTTTTTT.

The V and J genes are TRBV28 and TRBJ1-5, with D maybe TRBD1 (6 bases). CDR3 length: 13 residues. Trimming took 6 bases from V and 7 from J, leaving 13 bases between them. Per the germline V gene, CDR1 is MDHEN and CDR2 is SYDVKM. CDR3 region: CASRKQGDQPQHF. In DNA form, the CDR3 reads TGTGCCAGCAGAAAACAGGGTGACCAGCCCCAGCATTTT.

Concerning this clone: Distinct nucleotide sequences in the sample also encode this CDR3. This chain links TRBV27 with TRBJ2-7; a possible D gene is TRBD2 (6 bases). Germline-derived CDR1 and CDR2 are MNHEY and SMNVEV (reference sequence). The CDR3 covers 14 residues. The V gene lost 3 bases and the J gene lost 4 bases, with 13 bases spanning the gap. The CDR3 here is CASSFEGGRYEQYF. The CDR3 nucleotides read TGTGCCAGCAGTTTTGAAGGAGGGAGATACGAGCAGTACTTC.

The chain has TRBV5-1 and TRBJ2-6; D remains unclear. V lost 0 bases, J lost 0 bases, and 4 bases lay in between. The CDR3 loop spans 15 amino acids. Germline V lookup: CDR1 SGHRS, CDR2 YFSETQ. Written as DNA, the CDR3 is TGCGCCAGCAGCTTGGCGGACTCTGGGGCCAACGTCCTGACTTTC. Its protein product is CASSLADSGANVLTF.

This clone was recorded once. The V gene is TRBV7-6, the J gene TRBJ2-7; D is possibly TRBD2 (6 bases). Between the trimmed V and J ends, which lost 5 bases and 2 bases, there was a span of 10 bases. This CDR3 region has 13 residues. Germline lookup yields CDR1 SGHVS and CDR2 FNYEAQ. The DNA of the CDR3 is TGTGCCAGCAGCCCGCCGGGGGCCTACGAGCAGTACTTC. Translated: CASSPPGAYEQYF.

As concerns this clone: The sample carries other DNA sequences with the same CDR3. The V and J genes are TRBV2 and TRBJ1-5; a possible D gene is TRBD1 (6 bases). With 2 bases removed from V and 11 bases from J, the gap between germline ends came to 16 bases. The length of the CDR3 is 14 residues. Germline loops: CDR1 SNHLY, CDR2 FYNNEI. DNA of the CDR3: TGTGCCAGCAGTGAAAAGGGAGACAGGCTGGCCCAGCATTTT. Its translation: CASSEKGDRLAQHF.

This clone was observed once. The chain joins TRBV7-2 to TRBJ1-1; D possibly corresponds to TRBD1 (5 bases). The V end was cut by 4 bases, the J end by 1 base, with 7 bases between. The germline CDR1 and CDR2 sequences are SGHTA and FQGNSA. This CDR3 has 13 residues. The CDR3 bases are TGTGCCAGCAGCTCCCAGGGGAACACTGAAGCTTTCTTT. This gives the protein CASSSQGNTEAFF.

The sample holds a few counts of this clone. This chain joins TRBV28 and TRBJ2-3; D gene unclear. Trimming removed 3 bases at V and 5 bases at J, with 6 bases between. The CDR3 is made up of 12 amino acids. Per germline, CDR1 MDHEN and CDR2 SYDVKM. The CDR3 here is CASSFQLDTQYF. CDR3 DNA: TGTGCCAGCAGTTTTCAGTTAGATACGCAGTATTTT.

V gene TRBV11-3 combines with J gene TRBJ2-5; 7 nucleotides align to TRBD1. Germline CDR1 reads SGHNT; CDR2 reads YENEEA. The CDR3 runs 13 residues. After removal of 5 bases from V and 2 bases from J, the junction contained 2 bases not matched to a gene. The CDR3 spells CASSPGQQETQYF. The CDR3, as DNA: TGTGCCAGCAGCCCGGGACAGCAAGAGACCCAGTACTTC.

This rearrangement joins TRBV18 to TRBJ1-3; maybe TRBD1 (6 bases). The CDR3 has 15 residues. Germline-derived CDR1 and CDR2 are KGHSH and LQKENI. V shed 3 bases and J shed 0 bases, with 9 bases lying between them. CDR3 sequence: CASSPQGGSGNTIYF. Here the CDR3 DNA reads TGTGCCAGCTCACCCCAAGGGGGCTCTGGAAACACCATATATTTT. The whole variable domain, filled in from reference TRBV18 and TRBJ1-3, reads NAGVMQNPRHLVRRRGQEARLRCSPMKGHSHVYWYRQLPEEGLKFMVYLQKENIIDESGMPKERFSAEFPKEGPSILRIQQVVRGDSAAYFCASSPQGGSGNTIYFGEGSWLTVV.

This chain joins TRBV19 and TRBJ2-7; 7 bases are a match to TRBD1. Trimming cost V 6 bases and J 0 bases; bases outside gene matches: 11. Germline V lookup: CDR1 LNHDA, CDR2 SQIVND (reference sequence). This CDR3 contains 16 residues. The CDR3 here is CASRAIRDSLSYEQYF. The DNA of the CDR3 is TGTGCCAGTAGGGCGATCCGGGACAGTCTCTCCTACGAGCAGTACTTC. The full variable domain, rest sourced from reference TRBV19 and TRBJ2-7, is DGGITQSPKYLFRKEGQNVTLSCEQNLNHDAMYWYRQDPGQGLRLIYYSQIVNDFQKGDIAEGYSVSREKKESFPLTVTSAQKNPTAFYLCASRAIRDSLSYEQYFGPGTRLTVT.

The V call is TRBV5-1, the J call TRBJ2-5; D remains unclear. The length of the CDR3 is 11 residues. Trimming stripped 2 bases from V and 3 bases from J, with 2 bases between. Germline V CDR1 and CDR2: SGHRS, YFSETQ. The CDR3 region is CASSLKETQYF. The CDR3 DNA reads TGCGCCAGCAGCTTAAAAGAGACCCAGTACTTC.

The chain uses TRBV19 and TRBJ2-1; 8 positions match TRBD2. J was trimmed by 6 bases and V by 5 bases; bases with no gene match: 9. This CDR3 contains 15 residues. Germline values: CDR1 LNHDA, CDR2 SQIVND (reference sequence). The CDR3 loop is CASSARGAGANEQFF. CDR3 DNA: TGTGCCAGTAGTGCCCGGGGAGCGGGAGCCAATGAGCAGTTCTTC. The variable domain in full, completed from reference TRBV19 and TRBJ2-1, reads DGGITQSPKYLFRKEGQNVTLSCEQNLNHDAMYWYRQDPGQGLRLIYYSQIVNDFQKGDIAEGYSVSREKKESFPLTVTSAQKNPTAFYLCASSARGAGANEQFFGPGTRLTVL.